Listed below are T cell receptor beta chains from one sample, sequenced in a study of blood T cell repertoires in COVID-19. The data were produced by immunoSEQ multiplex PCR, yet TCRdb's version contains in-frame clones alone and is incomplete. The data hold roughly 290,000 clones, with roughly 90% observed a single time. The sequencing sample was made of PBMCs or T cells enriched from blood (not recorded which). Receptors originate from a woman aged 18-29 years with acute COVID-19. CDR3s include the opening cysteine and the closing phenylalanine or tryptophan. D genes are given only for firm matches. A row's size may be missing; if present it is once, few, many or a size class.

J | size | D | V | DNA | CDR3
TRBJ2-7 | NA | TRBD1 | TRBV18 | TGTGCCAGCTCGCGGGACAGGGGTGTGGGGGAGCAGTACTTC | CASSRDRGVGEQYF
TRBJ1-5 | NA | NA | TRBV5-8 | TGTGCCAGCAGAGCGACACAGGGTTATAGCAATCAGCCCCAGCATTTT | CASRATQGYSNQPQHF
TRBJ2-3 | once | NA | TRBV14 | TGTGCCAGCAGCCAAGAATTTGCCCCCCGGGGGGCTATACGTTTCGTTGGCACAGATACGCAGTATTTT | CASSQEFAPRGAIRFVGTDTQYF
TRBJ2-1 | NA | NA | TRBV11-2 | TGTGCCAGCAGCTTATATTATGGTGGGAGCAATGAGCAGTTCTTC | CASSLYYGGSNEQFF
TRBJ2-1 | NA | NA | TRBV11-2 | TGTGCCAGCAGCTTAGTCAGAAACAATGAGCAGTTCTTC | CASSLVRNNEQFF
TRBJ1-2 | NA | NA | TRBV4-2 | TGTGCCAGCAGCCAAGATCATGGGCTGGCCTATGGCTACACCTTC | CASSQDHGLAYGYTF
TRBJ2-2 | NA | NA | TRBV7-2 | TGTGCCAGCAGTTCTCCGGGTGGCCCGGGCACCGGGGAGCTGTTTTTT | CASSSPGGPGTGELFF
TRBJ2-5 | NA | TRBD2 | TRBV3-1/TRBV3-2 | TGTGCCAGCACCCCAGGAGGTGAAGCGGGAGGGAAAGAGACCCAGTACTTC | CASTPGGEAGGKETQYF
TRBJ2-7 | few | NA | TRBV6-5 | TGTGCCAGCGTCAGAGTAGCGGAGGGCTCCTACGAGCAGTACTTC | CASVRVAEGSYEQYF
TRBJ1-1 | NA | TRBD1 | TRBV19 | TGTGCCAGTAAGAGTGGGGACAGGGGAGGTAGCACTGAAGCTTTCTTT | CASKSGDRGGSTEAFF
TRBJ2-3 | NA | TRBD2 | TRBV19 | TGTGCCAGTAGTGTGGGACTAGCGGGAGCGGGGGATACGCAGTATTTT | CASSVGLAGAGDTQYF
TRBJ2-7 | NA | TRBD2 | TRBV11-2 | TGTGCCAGCAGCGGTACTAGCGGGAGGTTCTACGAGCAGTACTTC | CASSGTSGRFYEQYF
TRBJ2-2 | NA | NA | TRBV29-1 | TGCAGCGATAAAAGGAGGGATTTTGGGGAGCTGTTTTTT | CSDKRRDFGELFF
TRBJ1-5 | NA | NA | TRBV6-1 | TGTGCCAGCAGTGAAAGGGGCAGGGGATATAGCAATCAGCCCCAGCATTTT | CASSERGRGYSNQPQHF
TRBJ2-1 | few | NA | TRBV5-1 | TGCGCCAGCAGCCCTGACAGGGAGCAGTTCTTC | CASSPDREQFF
TRBJ2-7 | NA | NA | TRBV6-5 | TGTGCCAGCAGCCGGGACTCCCACGACGAGCAGTACTTC | CASSRDSHDEQYF
TRBJ2-1 | NA | TRBD2 | TRBV5-4 | TGTGCCAGCAGCTCATCTAGCGGGAGTTGGGATGAGCAGTTCTTC | CASSSSSGSWDEQFF